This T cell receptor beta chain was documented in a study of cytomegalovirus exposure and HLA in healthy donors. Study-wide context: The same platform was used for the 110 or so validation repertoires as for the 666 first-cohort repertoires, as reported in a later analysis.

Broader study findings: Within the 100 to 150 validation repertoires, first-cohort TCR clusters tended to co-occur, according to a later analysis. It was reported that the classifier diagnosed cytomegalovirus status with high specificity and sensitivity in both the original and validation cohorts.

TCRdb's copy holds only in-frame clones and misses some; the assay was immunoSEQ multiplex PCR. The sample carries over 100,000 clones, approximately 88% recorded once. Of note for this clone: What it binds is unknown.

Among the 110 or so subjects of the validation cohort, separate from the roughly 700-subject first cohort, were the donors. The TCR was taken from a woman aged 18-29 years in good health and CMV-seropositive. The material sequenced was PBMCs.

CDR3 amino acids: CASCRSQETQYF. DNA of the CDR3: TGTGCCAGCTGCAGATCCCAAGAGACCCAGTACTTC. This chain connects TRBV6-5 to TRBJ2-5; no firm D call. The CDR3 is made up of 12 amino acids. The germline V and J ends were trimmed by 8 bases and 1 base, with 8 bases remaining between them. The germline CDR1 and CDR2 sequences are MNHEY and SVGAGI.